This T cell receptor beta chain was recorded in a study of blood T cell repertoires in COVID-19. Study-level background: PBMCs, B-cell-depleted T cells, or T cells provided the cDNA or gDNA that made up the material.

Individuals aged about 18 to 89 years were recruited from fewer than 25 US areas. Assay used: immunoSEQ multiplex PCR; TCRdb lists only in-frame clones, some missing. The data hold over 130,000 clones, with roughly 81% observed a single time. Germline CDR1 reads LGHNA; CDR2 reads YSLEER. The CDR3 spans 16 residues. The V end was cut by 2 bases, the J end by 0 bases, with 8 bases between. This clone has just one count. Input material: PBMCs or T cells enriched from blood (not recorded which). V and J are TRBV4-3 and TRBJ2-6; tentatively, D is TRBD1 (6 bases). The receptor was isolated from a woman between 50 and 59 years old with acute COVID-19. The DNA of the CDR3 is TGCGCCAGCAGCCAACGAGGGGGCTCTGGGGCCAACGTCCTGACTTTC. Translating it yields CASSQRGGSGANVLTF.